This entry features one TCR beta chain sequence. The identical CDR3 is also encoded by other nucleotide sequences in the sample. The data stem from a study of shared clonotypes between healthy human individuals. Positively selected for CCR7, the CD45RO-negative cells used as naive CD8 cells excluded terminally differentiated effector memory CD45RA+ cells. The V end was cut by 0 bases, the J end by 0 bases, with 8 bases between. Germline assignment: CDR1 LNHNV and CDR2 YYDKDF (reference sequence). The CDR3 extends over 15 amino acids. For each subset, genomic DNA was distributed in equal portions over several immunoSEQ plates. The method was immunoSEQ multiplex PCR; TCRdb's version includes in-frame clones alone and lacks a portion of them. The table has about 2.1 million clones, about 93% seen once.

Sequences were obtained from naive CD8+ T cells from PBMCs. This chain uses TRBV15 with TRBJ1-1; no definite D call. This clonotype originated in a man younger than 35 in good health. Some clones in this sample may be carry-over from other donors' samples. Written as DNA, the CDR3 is TGTGCCACCAGCAGAGATAGAGGCCTGAACACTGAAGCTTTCTTT. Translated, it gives CATSRDRGLNTEAFF.